Each of the 5 T cell receptor beta chains below was sequenced from the same sample in a study of T cell responses to AZD1222 COVID-19 vaccine. Assay: immunoSEQ multiplex PCR; the TCRdb copy retains only in-frame clones and omits some. The table includes approximately 88,000 clones, 85% to 90% detected once. The sample consisted of peripheral blood, taken 28 days after the second AZD1222 dose. These receptors all come from an adult who received the AZD1222 COVID-19 vaccine.

The chain combines TRBV2 with TRBJ1-6; 8 nucleotides agree with TRBD1. The CDR3 covers 11 residues. Per germline, CDR1 SNHLY and CDR2 FYNNEI. The V gene end was trimmed by 6 bases and the J gene end by 18 bases; junction bases not matched to a gene: 7. The CDR3 loop is CASSDTGTGHF. CDR3 DNA: TGTGCCAGCAGCGACACCGGGACAGGCCACTTT.

The chain joins TRBV3-1 (or the pseudogene TRBV3-2) to TRBJ1-3; 8 bases line up with TRBD1. Germline-derived CDR1 and CDR2 are LGHDT and YNNKEL (reference sequence). With V trimmed by 2 bases and J by 0 bases, 12 bases remained unmatched. The CDR3 covers 19 residues. As DNA, the CDR3 is TGTGCCAGCAGCCAAATCCCCCGCAGGGGGCAGAGCTCTGGAAACACCATATATTTT. It specifies CASSQIPRRGQSSGNTIYF.

The chain employs TRBV18 and TRBJ1-2; D ambiguous. There are 14 residues in the CDR3. V dropped 0 bases and J dropped 1 base, with 6 bases sitting between them. The germline CDR1 and CDR2 sequences are KGHSH and LQKENI. The CDR3 here is CASSPPLVNYGYTF. The CDR3 nucleotides read TGTGCCAGCTCACCACCCTTGGTTAACTATGGCTACACCTTC. Full variable domain (outside the CDR3, taken from reference TRBV18 and TRBJ1-2): NAGVMQNPRHLVRRRGQEARLRCSPMKGHSHVYWYRQLPEEGLKFMVYLQKENIIDESGMPKERFSAEFPKEGPSILRIQQVVRGDSAAYFCASSPPLVNYGYTFGSGTRLTVV.

The chain couples TRBV30 to TRBJ1-3, with D hard to call. This CDR3 region has 13 residues. Germline V CDR1 and CDR2: GTSNPN, SVGIG (reference sequence). Trimming shortened V by 5 bases and J by 0 bases, and 8 bases separated the two germline ends. The chain's CDR3 is CAWGANSGNTIYF. For the CDR3, the DNA is TGTGCCTGGGGAGCGAACTCTGGAAACACCATATATTTT.

The chain has TRBV10-3 and TRBJ2-1, with D unclear. The CDR3 runs to 13 residues. The ends were cut back, 0 bases at V and 9 bases at J, with 9 bases in the middle. From germline, CDR1 is ENHRY and CDR2 SYGVKD. CDR3 sequence reads: CAISESQVGEQFF. The CDR3, as DNA: TGTGCCATCAGTGAGTCTCAGGTTGGTGAGCAGTTCTTC.